The 26 T cell receptor beta chains presented below share a single source sample, sequenced in a study of blood T cell repertoires in COVID-19. TCRdb's table, derived via immunoSEQ multiplex PCR, lists solely in-frame clones and lacks some. Seen here are some 130,000 clones, 70% to 90% observed once, and the top ten hold about a tenth. Sequencing used peripheral blood. Receptor source: a man in his fifties or sixties with acute or convalescent COVID-19.

The chain uses TRBV28 and TRBJ1-1, with D maybe TRBD1 (5 bases). CDR1 is MDHEN and CDR2 is SYDVKM in the germline V gene. The CDR3 has 13 amino acids. Trimming stripped 3 bases from V and 5 bases from J, with 10 bases between. The CDR3 loop is CASSFRQGTEAFF. The CDR3 coding sequence is TGTGCCAGCAGTTTCCGCCAGGGAACTGAAGCTTTCTTT.

The chain joins TRBV7-9 to TRBJ2-7, with D possibly TRBD2 on 6 matching bases. Per germline, CDR1 SEHNR and CDR2 FQNEAQ (reference sequence). The CDR3 is 14 amino acids. V was shortened by 3 bases and J by 3 bases, with 12 bases between the two germline ends. The DNA for the CDR3 is TGTGCCAGCAGCTTGTCGGGACTTAGCTACGAGCAGTACTTC. Its translation: CASSLSGLSYEQYF. Full variable domain (outside the CDR3, taken from reference TRBV7-9 and TRBJ2-7): DTGVSQNPRHKITKRGQNVTFRCDPISEHNRLYWYRQTLGQGPEFLTYFQNEAQLEKSRLLSDRFSAERPKGSFSTLEIQRTEQGDSAMYLCASSLSGLSYEQYFGPGTRLTVT.

This clone appeared a single time. This sequence joins TRBV28 and TRBJ2-1, with 9 bases lining up with TRBD2. The V gene end was trimmed by 5 bases and the J gene end by 0 bases; junction bases not matched to a gene: 2. This CDR3 has 15 residues. Germline V gives CDR1 MDHEN, CDR2 SYDVKM. The CDR3 spells CASSLAGSSYNEQFF. The DNA of the CDR3 is TGTGCCAGCAGTCTAGCGGGGAGCTCCTACAATGAGCAGTTCTTC.

The chain has TRBV2 and TRBJ1-1; D uncertain. V was clipped by 1 base and J by 1 base, with 10 bases between them. In germline, CDR1 is SNHLY, CDR2 FYNNEI. The CDR3 covers 15 residues. The DNA of the CDR3 is TGTGCCAGCAGTGAAGGGAGACGGCCGAACACTGAAGCTTTCTTT. This gives the protein CASSEGRRPNTEAFF.

The chain is built from TRBV11-2 and TRBJ2-3, with 9 bases aligning to TRBD1. V lost 5 bases, J lost 2 bases, and 11 bases stayed unmatched. Germline V lookup: CDR1 SGHAT, CDR2 FQNNGV. CDR3 length: 17 amino acids. The DNA of the CDR3 is TGTGCCAGCAGCCTACGGCGGGGACAGGGAAACACAGATACGCAGTATTTT. Residues: CASSLRRGQGNTDTQYF.

The chain combines TRBV18 with TRBJ1-4; 7 nucleotides align to TRBD1. CDR1 is KGHSH and CDR2 is LQKENI in the germline V gene. The CDR3 has 15 amino acids. V trimming: 4 bases; J trimming: 7 bases; junction bases outside the gene matches: 9. The CDR3 protein is CASSLNRGTGEKLFF. DNA for the CDR3: TGTGCCAGCTCACTGAACAGGGGAACGGGTGAAAAACTGTTTTTT.

J is TRBJ1-5 and V is TRBV28, with 8 bases aligning to TRBD1. Germline CDR1 reads MDHEN; CDR2 reads SYDVKM. This CDR3 region has 17 residues. Germline trimming cut 1 base from V and 0 bases from J; bases unmatched to any gene: 5. CDR3 sequence: CASSLYPGQVSNQPQHF. The DNA of the CDR3 is TGTGCCAGCAGTTTATACCCGGGACAGGTTAGCAATCAGCCCCAGCATTTT.

This clone showed up just once. The V gene is TRBV28, the J gene TRBJ2-7, with D maybe TRBD1 (6 bases). Germline CDR1 is MDHEN and CDR2 is SYDVKM. The V end was cut by 7 bases, the J end by 9 bases, with 22 bases between. There are 14 residues in the CDR3. The CDR3 nucleotides are TGTGCCAGCACTAAAGCCGGGACACCTCACCGGCAGTACTTC. Protein sequence: CASTKAGTPHRQYF.

This chain uses TRBV19 with TRBJ2-1; unclear D gene. V dropped 5 bases and J dropped 8 bases, with 16 bases sitting between them. Per germline, CDR1 LNHDA and CDR2 SQIVND (reference sequence). The length of the CDR3 is 14 residues. The CDR3 nucleotides are TGTGCCAGTAGTGCCCCAGGCAGGTCCTATGAGCAGTTCTTC. Its translation is CASSAPGRSYEQFF.

This clone was seen more than once but under ten times. The genes are TRBV3-1 (or the pseudogene TRBV3-2) and TRBJ1-1; unclear D gene. CDR1 and CDR2 from the germline V gene are LGHDT and YNNKEL (reference sequence). This CDR3 region has 11 residues. V lost 1 base to trimming and J lost 10 bases, with 7 bases between them. The CDR3 spells CASSQGRRAFF. The CDR3 DNA reads as TGTGCCAGCAGCCAAGGAAGGAGAGCTTTCTTT.

The V gene is TRBV12-3 or TRBV12-4, the J gene TRBJ2-7; D is uncertain. The CDR3 is 12 residues long. V dropped 3 bases and J dropped 3 bases, with 6 bases sitting between them. In DNA form, the CDR3 reads TGTGCCAGCAGTTTTAACAGCTACGAGCAGTACTTC. It specifies CASSFNSYEQYF.

V and J are TRBV15 and TRBJ1-2, with D perhaps TRBD1 (6 bases). The V end lost 4 bases, the J end lost 5 bases, and 11 bases lay between the germline ends. Per the germline V gene, CDR1 is LNHNV and CDR2 is YYDKDF (reference sequence). CDR3 length equals 13 residues. The CDR3 loop reads CATSNSGAYGYTF. The CDR3 nucleotides are TGTGCCACCAGCAATTCAGGGGCATATGGCTACACCTTC.

The sample holds one count of this clone. The chain couples TRBV19 to TRBJ2-7, with 9 positions matching TRBD1. V lost 5 bases and J lost 5; bases outside the gene matches: 13. The CDR3 loop spans 16 amino acids. Germline CDR1 and CDR2: LNHDA and SQIVND (reference sequence). CDR3 in amino acids: CASSFLWTGESDEQYF. DNA for the CDR3: TGTGCCAGTAGTTTCCTGTGGACAGGGGAGTCGGACGAGCAGTACTTC.

The V gene is TRBV28, the J gene TRBJ2-1, with 11 bases matching TRBD2. J lost 8 bases, V lost 3 bases, and 3 bases had no gene match. Germline V gives CDR1 MDHEN, CDR2 SYDVKM. This CDR3 is built from 14 residues. CDR3 sequence reads: CASSLTSGKDEQFF. The CDR3 bases are TGTGCCAGCAGTTTGACTAGCGGGAAGGATGAGCAGTTCTTC.

This clone came up once. V gene TRBV27 combines with J gene TRBJ1-2, with 9 positions matching TRBD1. V shed 3 bases, J shed 7 bases, and the junction held 3 bases outside the gene matches. CDR3 length: 13 amino acids. Germline V lookup: CDR1 MNHEY, CDR2 SMNVEV (reference sequence). DNA for the CDR3: TGTGCCAGCAGTTTCGGACAGGGGTTTGGCTACACCTTC. Amino acid sequence: CASSFGQGFGYTF.

The chain uses TRBV2 and TRBJ1-1; D not resolved. V lost 6 bases and J lost 4, with 15 bases in between. Germline assignment: CDR1 SNHLY and CDR2 FYNNEI. The CDR3 is 14 amino acids. CDR3 nucleotide sequence: TGTGCCAGCAGCGCGGAAATTGGCCGCACTGAAGCTTTCTTT. As protein: CASSAEIGRTEAFF.

This chain connects TRBV28 to TRBJ2-1; TRBD2 aligns across 8 bases. The J segment lost 4 bases and the V segment lost 4 bases, leaving 18 bases of the junction unmatched. Looked up from germline, CDR1 is MDHEN and CDR2 is SYDVKM. The CDR3 has 19 residues. The CDR3 loop reads CASSSLIGREGYEYNEQFF. The CDR3 DNA reads TGTGCCAGCAGTTCCCTGATCGGGAGGGAGGGATACGAGTACAATGAGCAGTTCTTC. The full variable domain, in which reference TRBV28 and TRBJ2-1 provide the parts outside the CDR3, is DVKVTQSSRYLVKRTGEKVFLECVQDMDHENMFWYRQDPGLGLRLIYFSYDVKMKEKGDIPEGYSVSREKKERFSLILESASTNQTSMYLCASSSLIGREGYEYNEQFFGPGTRLTVL.

This chain uses TRBV7-9 with TRBJ1-2; possibly TRBD1 for D (5 bases). The CDR3 consists of 15 residues. Looked up from germline, CDR1 is SEHNR and CDR2 is FQNEAQ (reference sequence). V was pared by 1 base and J by 4 bases, with 13 bases between. CDR3 region: CASSLEVGAGYGYTF. The CDR3 bases are TGTGCCAGCAGCTTAGAAGTAGGGGCTGGCTATGGCTACACCTTC.

The chain couples TRBV28 to TRBJ2-5, with 7 bases aligning to TRBD2. Germline values: CDR1 MDHEN, CDR2 SYDVKM. After removal of 8 bases from V and 5 bases from J, the junction contained 8 bases not matched to a gene. This CDR3 is 13 amino acids long. The CDR3 DNA follows: TGTGCCAGCGGGATAGCGGGTAGGGAGACCCAGTACTTC. Residues: CASGIAGRETQYF. The full variable domain, with the rest looked up from reference TRBV28 and TRBJ2-5, is DVKVTQSSRYLVKRTGEKVFLECVQDMDHENMFWYRQDPGLGLRLIYFSYDVKMKEKGDIPEGYSVSREKKERFSLILESASTNQTSMYLCASGIAGRETQYFGPGTRLLVL.

Comments on this clone: Different DNA sequences within this sample yield the same CDR3. The gene calls are TRBV18 and TRBJ1-5, with D perhaps matching TRBD1 (5 bases). Looked up from germline, CDR1 is KGHSH and CDR2 is LQKENI. CDR3 size: 15 residues. With 2 bases removed from V and 0 bases from J, the gap between germline ends came to 8 bases. CDR3 nucleotides: TGTGCCAGCTCACCAGGGCAGGGTAGCAATCAGCCCCAGCATTTT. This gives the protein CASSPGQGSNQPQHF.

The rearrangement joins TRBV4-1 to TRBJ1-2; unclear D gene. CDR3 length equals 15 residues. The germline V gene has CDR1 MGHRA and CDR2 YSYEKL. V gave up 0 bases and J gave up 4 bases, with 12 bases separating them. The CDR3 nucleotides read TGCGCCAGCAGCCAAGAGATCCGGGATCGCTATGGCTACACCTTC. Its translation: CASSQEIRDRYGYTF.

The rearrangement joins TRBV7-2 to TRBJ2-3; TRBD2 is a possible D gene (5 bases). Germline values: CDR1 SGHTA, CDR2 FQGNSA. V lost 0 bases, J lost 4 bases, and 8 bases lay in between. This CDR3 has 14 residues. CDR3 region: CASSLAGASDTQYF. The CDR3 bases are TGTGCCAGCAGCTTAGCGGGAGCATCAGATACGCAGTATTTT.

This clone has just one count. The V and J genes are TRBV5-1 and TRBJ2-3; 13 bases map to TRBD2. The germline CDR1 and CDR2 sequences are SGHRS and YFSETQ. The CDR3 has 15 amino acids. The junction had 3 bases not matched to a gene; V was cut back by 4 bases and J by 4 bases. CDR3 sequence: CASSRTSGSSDTQYF. The CDR3, as DNA: TGCGCCAGCAGCCGGACTAGCGGGAGCTCAGATACGCAGTATTTT. Variable domain in full (rest from reference TRBV5-1 and TRBJ2-3): KAGVTQTPRYLIKTRGQQVTLSCSPISGHRSVSWYQQTPGQGLQFLFEYFSETQRNKGNFPGRFSGRQFSNSRSEMNVSTLELGDSALYLCASSRTSGSSDTQYFGPGTRLTVL.

The V and J genes are TRBV15 and TRBJ1-5, with 7 nucleotides matching TRBD1. Germline V CDR1 and CDR2: LNHNV, YYDKDF (reference sequence). V was pared by 5 bases and J by 3 bases, with 10 bases of the junction left unmatched. The CDR3 is 16 residues long. Here the CDR3 DNA reads TGTGCCACCAGCCTTGACAGGGCGGACTTCAATCAGCCCCAGCATTTT. It translates to CATSLDRADFNQPQHF.

The chain is built from TRBV18 and TRBJ2-3; D may be TRBD1 (6 bases). The CDR3 spans 12 residues. Germline lookup yields CDR1 KGHSH and CDR2 LQKENI. Trimming took off 3 bases at V and 7 bases at J, with 8 bases between the two ends. Here the CDR3 reads CASSPRDNTQYF. CDR3 DNA sequence: TGTGCCAGCTCACCCCGGGACAATACGCAGTATTTT. Drawing the rest from reference TRBV18 and TRBJ2-3, the complete variable domain is NAGVMQNPRHLVRRRGQEARLRCSPMKGHSHVYWYRQLPEEGLKFMVYLQKENIIDESGMPKERFSAEFPKEGPSILRIQQVVRGDSAAYFCASSPRDNTQYFGPGTRLTVL.

This chain connects TRBV9 to TRBJ2-3; TRBD2 aligns across 7 bases. Germline assignment: CDR1 SGDLS and CDR2 YYNGEE. The CDR3 has 16 residues. After removal of 0 bases from V and 5 bases from J, the junction contained 9 bases not matched to a gene. CDR3 DNA: TGTGCCAGCAGCGTAGGAAGAAGCGGGGTAGTAGATACGCAGTATTTT. It codes for CASSVGRSGVVDTQYF.